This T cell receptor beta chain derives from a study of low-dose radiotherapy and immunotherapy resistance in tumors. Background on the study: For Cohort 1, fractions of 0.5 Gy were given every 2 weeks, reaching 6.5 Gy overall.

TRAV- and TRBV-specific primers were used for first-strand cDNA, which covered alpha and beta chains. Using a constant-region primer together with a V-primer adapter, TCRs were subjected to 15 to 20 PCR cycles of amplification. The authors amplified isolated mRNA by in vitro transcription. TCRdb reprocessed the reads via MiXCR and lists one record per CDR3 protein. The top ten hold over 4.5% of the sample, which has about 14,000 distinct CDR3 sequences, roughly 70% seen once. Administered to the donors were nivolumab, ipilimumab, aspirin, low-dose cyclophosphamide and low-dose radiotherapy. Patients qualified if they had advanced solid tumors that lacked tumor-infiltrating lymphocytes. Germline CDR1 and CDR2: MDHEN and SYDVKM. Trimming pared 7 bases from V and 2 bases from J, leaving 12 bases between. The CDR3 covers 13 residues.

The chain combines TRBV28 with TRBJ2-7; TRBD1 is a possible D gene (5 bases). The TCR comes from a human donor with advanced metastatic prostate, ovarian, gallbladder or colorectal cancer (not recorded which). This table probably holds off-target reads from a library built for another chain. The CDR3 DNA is TGTGCCAGCAATCCTGGACAAGCCTACGAGCAGTACTTC. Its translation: CASNPGQAYEQYF.